Below are 10 T cell receptor beta chains sequenced from a single sample in a study of cytomegalovirus exposure and HLA in healthy donors (dated by TCRdb to 2017 to 2019). Receptor libraries were prepared by the immunoSEQ multiplex PCR assay. For the multiplex PCR, a mixture combining 60 forward primers for TCR Vbeta segments and 13 reverse primers for TCR Jbeta segments was used. In TCRdb, the immuneACCESS table is reduced to in-frame sequences with V and J assigned. These tables do not hold every clone; where another copy was compared, an unresolved V gene accounts for under half, and the others remain unexplained. Across this sample there are roughly 130,000 clones, with about two thirds seen only once. The ten largest clones capture 6.6% of the sample. The specimen was PBMCs. The receptors derive from a man in his forties or fifties in good health and CMV-seropositive.

The J gene is TRBJ1-2, the V gene TRBV7-9, with D possibly matching TRBD1 (6 bases). V was cut by 3 bases and J by 6 bases, with 8 bases left in between. The CDR3 has 12 amino acids. The germline V gene has CDR1 SEHNR and CDR2 FQNEAQ (reference sequence). DNA of the CDR3: TGTGCCAGCAGCTTGACAGGAGATGGCTACACCTTC. It codes for CASSLTGDGYTF.

Only a few counts were recorded for this clone. The V call is TRBV5-1, the J call TRBJ2-2; 7 nucleotides match TRBD1. Losses at the gene ends were 3 bases for V and 5 bases for J; bases not matched to a gene: 4. The CDR3 has 14 amino acids. CDR1 and CDR2 (germline): SGHRS, YFSETQ. The chain's CDR3 is CASSSHRGTGELFF. CDR3 DNA: TGCGCCAGCAGCTCACACAGGGGTACCGGGGAGCTGTTTTTT.

This clone was seen a few times. This chain connects TRBV5-1 to TRBJ2-3; D perhaps matches TRBD2 (5 bases). The CDR3 runs to 13 residues. Trimming cost V 5 bases and J 1 base, with 8 bases left between them. The germline gives CDR1 SGHRS, CDR2 YFSETQ. CDR3 loop: CASSYGGTDTQYF. The CDR3 DNA sequence: TGCGCCAGCAGTTACGGGGGCACAGATACGCAGTATTTT. The full variable domain, rest sourced from reference TRBV5-1 and TRBJ2-3, is KAGVTQTPRYLIKTRGQQVTLSCSPISGHRSVSWYQQTPGQGLQFLFEYFSETQRNKGNFPGRFSGRQFSNSRSEMNVSTLELGDSALYLCASSYGGTDTQYFGPGTRLTVL.

This clone came up a few times. This sequence joins TRBV7-2 and TRBJ1-2; 7 nucleotides line up with TRBD1. CDR1 is SGHTA, CDR2 FQGNSA, per germline. V was clipped by 6 bases and J by 8 bases; unmatched bases: 12. This CDR3 region has 14 residues. The CDR3 region is CASSNLGQFEGYTF. DNA of the CDR3: TGTGCCAGCAGTAACCTGGGACAGTTCGAAGGCTACACCTTC.

This chain uses TRBV19 with TRBJ2-7; TRBD2 matches at 9 bases. CDR1 and CDR2 (germline): LNHDA, SQIVND (reference sequence). The CDR3 runs to 15 residues. J lost 0 bases, V lost 5 bases, and 5 bases had no gene match. The CDR3 bases are TGTGCCAGTAGTGTTTTAGCGGGAGCCTCCTACGAGCAGTACTTC. Its protein product is CASSVLAGASYEQYF.

The rearrangement links TRBV28 to TRBJ2-7; 8 bases are a match to TRBD1. The CDR3 covers 14 residues. With 8 bases clipped from V and 5 bases from J, the junction kept 11 bases outside the gene matches. CDR1 is MDHEN and CDR2 is SYDVKM in the germline V gene. CDR3 in DNA: TGTGCCAGCGCCACCCCGGACAGGGTCAACGAGCAGTACTTC. Its protein product is CASATPDRVNEQYF. The variable domain in full, with the rest retrieved from reference TRBV28 and TRBJ2-7, is DVKVTQSSRYLVKRTGEKVFLECVQDMDHENMFWYRQDPGLGLRLIYFSYDVKMKEKGDIPEGYSVSREKKERFSLILESASTNQTSMYLCASATPDRVNEQYFGPGTRLTVT.

Points on this clone: The same CDR3 also results from other DNA sequences found in this sample. This chain uses TRBV9 with TRBJ2-2; D is ambiguous. Trimming shortened V by 0 bases and J by 6 bases, and 9 bases separated the two germline ends. This CDR3 has 14 amino acids. The germline CDR1 and CDR2 sequences are SGDLS and YYNGEE. CDR3 nucleotides: TGTGCCAGCAGCGTAGCGAGTGGAGCCGGGGAGCTGTTTTTT. It specifies CASSVASGAGELFF.

The sample holds a few counts of this clone. Within the sample, other DNA sequences also encode this same CDR3. The J gene is TRBJ1-2, the V gene TRBV19; D gene ambiguous. Trimming cost V 5 bases and J 3 bases, with 10 bases left between them. The CDR3 has 13 residues. Per the germline V gene, CDR1 is LNHDA and CDR2 is SQIVND (reference sequence). The CDR3 DNA follows: TGTGCCAGTAGTCCCGACCGGGACTATGGCTACACCTTC. Translation: CASSPDRDYGYTF.

The chain employs TRBV27 and TRBJ1-6; D is perhaps TRBD1 (5 bases). In germline, CDR1 is MNHEY, CDR2 SMNVEV (reference sequence). The CDR3 contains 15 residues. V was cut by 3 bases and J by 2 bases, with 8 bases left in between. The CDR3 is CASSFGATYNSPLHF. CDR3 nucleotide sequence: TGTGCCAGCAGTTTTGGGGCTACCTATAATTCACCCCTCCACTTT.

For the CDR3, the DNA is TGCGCCAGCAGCCAAGATAGGGGCGAGCAGTACTTC. Protein product: CASSQDRGEQYF. The chain links TRBV4-1 to TRBJ2-7; possibly TRBD1 for D (5 bases). The V end lost 0 bases, the J end lost 6 bases, and 6 bases lay between the germline ends. Germline V gives CDR1 MGHRA, CDR2 YSYEKL. The CDR3 is 12 residues long.